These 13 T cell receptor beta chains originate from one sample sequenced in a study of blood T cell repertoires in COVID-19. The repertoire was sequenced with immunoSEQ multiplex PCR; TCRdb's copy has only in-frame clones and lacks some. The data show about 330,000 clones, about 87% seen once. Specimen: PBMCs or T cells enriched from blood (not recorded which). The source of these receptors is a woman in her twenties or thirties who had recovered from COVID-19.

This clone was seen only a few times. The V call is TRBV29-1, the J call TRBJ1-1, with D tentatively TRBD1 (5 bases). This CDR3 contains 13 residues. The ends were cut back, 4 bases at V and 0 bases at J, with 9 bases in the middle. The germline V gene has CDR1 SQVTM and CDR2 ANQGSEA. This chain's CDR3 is CSVAGVMNTEAFF. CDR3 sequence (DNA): TGCAGCGTTGCGGGGGTCATGAACACTGAAGCTTTCTTT.

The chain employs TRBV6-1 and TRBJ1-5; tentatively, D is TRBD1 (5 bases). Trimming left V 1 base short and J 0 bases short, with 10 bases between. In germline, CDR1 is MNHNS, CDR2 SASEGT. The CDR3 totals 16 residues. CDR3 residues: CASSEGTDSSNQPQHF. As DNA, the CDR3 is TGTGCCAGCAGTGAAGGGACCGACAGTAGCAATCAGCCCCAGCATTTT.

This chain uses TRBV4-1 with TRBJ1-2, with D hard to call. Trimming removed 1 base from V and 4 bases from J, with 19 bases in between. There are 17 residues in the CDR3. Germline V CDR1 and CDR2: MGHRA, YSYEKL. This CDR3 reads CASSQGGLRSSAYGYTF. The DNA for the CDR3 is TGCGCCAGCAGCCAAGGAGGGCTGAGGAGCTCCGCCTATGGCTACACCTTC.

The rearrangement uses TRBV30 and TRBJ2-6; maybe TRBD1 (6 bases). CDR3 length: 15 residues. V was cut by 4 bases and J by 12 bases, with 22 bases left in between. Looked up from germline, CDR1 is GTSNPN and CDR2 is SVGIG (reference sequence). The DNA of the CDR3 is TGTGCCTGGAAGGAACCACAGGGTATCGTGGGCGTCCTGACTTTC. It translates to CAWKEPQGIVGVLTF. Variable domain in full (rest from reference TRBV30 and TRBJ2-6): SQTIHQWPATLVQPVGSPLSLECTVEGTSNPNLYWYRQAAGRGLQLLFYSVGIGQISSEVPQNLSASRPQDRQFILSSKKLLLSDSGFYLCAWKEPQGIVGVLTFGAGSRLTVL.

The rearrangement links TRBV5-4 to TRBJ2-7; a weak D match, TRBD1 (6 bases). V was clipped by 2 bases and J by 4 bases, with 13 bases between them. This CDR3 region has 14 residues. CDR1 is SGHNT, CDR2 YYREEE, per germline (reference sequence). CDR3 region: CASSFGTGFYEQYF. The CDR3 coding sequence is TGTGCCAGCAGCTTCGGTACAGGGTTTTACGAGCAGTACTTC.

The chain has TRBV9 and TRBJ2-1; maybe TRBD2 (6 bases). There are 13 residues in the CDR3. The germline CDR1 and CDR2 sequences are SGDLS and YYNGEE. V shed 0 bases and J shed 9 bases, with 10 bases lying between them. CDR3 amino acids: CASSVVGSGEQFF. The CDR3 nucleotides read TGTGCCAGCAGCGTAGTCGGTAGCGGTGAGCAGTTCTTC.

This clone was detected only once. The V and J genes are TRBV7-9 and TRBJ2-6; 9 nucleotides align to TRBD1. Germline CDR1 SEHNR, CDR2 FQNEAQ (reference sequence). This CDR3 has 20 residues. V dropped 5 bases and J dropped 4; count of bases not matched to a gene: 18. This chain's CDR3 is CASSKRERDRVYLGANVLTF. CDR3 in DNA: TGTGCCAGCAGCAAGAGAGAAAGGGACAGGGTCTACTTAGGGGCCAACGTCCTGACTTTC.

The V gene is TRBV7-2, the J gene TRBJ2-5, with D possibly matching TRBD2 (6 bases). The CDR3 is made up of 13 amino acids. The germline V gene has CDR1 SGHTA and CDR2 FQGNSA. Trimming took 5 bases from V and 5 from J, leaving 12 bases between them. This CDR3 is CASSPRDSETQYF. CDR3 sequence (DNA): TGTGCCAGCAGCCCCCGGGACTCGGAGACCCAGTACTTC. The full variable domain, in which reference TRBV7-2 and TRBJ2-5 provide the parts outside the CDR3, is GAGVSQSPSNKVTEKGKDVELRCDPISGHTALYWYRQSLGQGLEFLIYFQGNSAPDKSGLPSDRFSAERTGGSVSTLTIQRTQQEDSAVYLCASSPRDSETQYFGPGTRLLVL.

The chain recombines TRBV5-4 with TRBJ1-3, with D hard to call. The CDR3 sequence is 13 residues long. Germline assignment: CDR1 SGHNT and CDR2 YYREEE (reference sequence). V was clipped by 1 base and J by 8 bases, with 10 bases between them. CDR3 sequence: CASSLKGAYTIYF. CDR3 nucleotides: TGTGCCAGCAGCTTGAAGGGAGCGTACACCATATATTTT.

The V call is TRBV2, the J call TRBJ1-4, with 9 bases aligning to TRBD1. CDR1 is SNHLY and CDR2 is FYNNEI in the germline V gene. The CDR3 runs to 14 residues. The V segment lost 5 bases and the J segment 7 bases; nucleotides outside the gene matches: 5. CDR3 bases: TGTGCCAGCAGTTACAGGGGGCAGGGTGAAAAACTGTTTTTT. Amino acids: CASSYRGQGEKLFF. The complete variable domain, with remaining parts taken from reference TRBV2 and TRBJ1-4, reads EPEVTQTPSHQVTQMGQEVILRCVPISNHLYFYWYRQILGQKVEFLVSFYNNEISEKSEIFDDQFSVERPDGSNFTLKIRSTKLEDSAMYFCASSYRGQGEKLFFGSGTQLSVL.

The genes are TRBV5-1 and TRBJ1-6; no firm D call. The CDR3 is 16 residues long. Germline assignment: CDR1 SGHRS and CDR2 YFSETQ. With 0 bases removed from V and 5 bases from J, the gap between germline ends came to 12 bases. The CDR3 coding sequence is TGCGCCAGCAGCTTGGCCCGGTACGAAGATAATTCACCCCTCCACTTT. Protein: CASSLARYEDNSPLHF.

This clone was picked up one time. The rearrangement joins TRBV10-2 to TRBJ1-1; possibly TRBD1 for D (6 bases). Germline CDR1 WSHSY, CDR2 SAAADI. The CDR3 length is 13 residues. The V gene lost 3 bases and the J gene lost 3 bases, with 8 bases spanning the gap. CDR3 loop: CASSDRGDTEAFF. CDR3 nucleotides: TGCGCCAGCAGTGACAGGGGAGACACTGAAGCTTTCTTT.

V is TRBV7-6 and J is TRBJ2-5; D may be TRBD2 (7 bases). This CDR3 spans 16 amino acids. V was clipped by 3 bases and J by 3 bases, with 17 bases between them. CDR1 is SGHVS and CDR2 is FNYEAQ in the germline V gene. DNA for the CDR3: TGTGCCAGCAGCTTTGAGGGGGACGGGACTAAAGAGACCCAGTACTTC. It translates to CASSFEGDGTKETQYF. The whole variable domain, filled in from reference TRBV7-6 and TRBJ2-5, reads GAGVSQSPRYKVTKRGQDVALRCDPISGHVSLYWYRQALGQGPEFLTYFNYEAQQDKSGLPNDRFSAERPEGSISTLTIQRTEQRDSAMYRCASSFEGDGTKETQYFGPGTRLLVL.